The subject of this entry is one TCR beta chain. The entry originates in a study of T cells in Graves' hyperthyroidism and ophthalmopathy. RNA transcripts served as the template for amplifying TCR beta CDR3 regions. Initially, a first-round RT-PCR of the TCR CDR3 employed the HTBI primer set. TCRdb used MiXCR to reprocess the multiplex PCR reads, holding one entry per CDR3 protein. The sample lists some 720,000 distinct CDR3 sequences, around 17% occurring once. Germline values: CDR1 DFQATT, CDR2 SNEGSKA (reference sequence). Trimming cost V 5 bases and J 12 bases, with 26 bases left between them. The CDR3 is 15 residues long.

The sequence was obtained from a man aged 18 to 29 with Graves' hyperthyroidism. The sequencing sample was made of blood. The chain has TRBV20-1 and TRBJ2-1; TRBD2 is a possible D gene (5 bases). CDR3 nucleotides: TGCAGTGCTGCCGGAGGTCGGGGTTTGGTGCAGCGGCAGTTCTTC. It codes for CSAAGGRGLVQRQFF.